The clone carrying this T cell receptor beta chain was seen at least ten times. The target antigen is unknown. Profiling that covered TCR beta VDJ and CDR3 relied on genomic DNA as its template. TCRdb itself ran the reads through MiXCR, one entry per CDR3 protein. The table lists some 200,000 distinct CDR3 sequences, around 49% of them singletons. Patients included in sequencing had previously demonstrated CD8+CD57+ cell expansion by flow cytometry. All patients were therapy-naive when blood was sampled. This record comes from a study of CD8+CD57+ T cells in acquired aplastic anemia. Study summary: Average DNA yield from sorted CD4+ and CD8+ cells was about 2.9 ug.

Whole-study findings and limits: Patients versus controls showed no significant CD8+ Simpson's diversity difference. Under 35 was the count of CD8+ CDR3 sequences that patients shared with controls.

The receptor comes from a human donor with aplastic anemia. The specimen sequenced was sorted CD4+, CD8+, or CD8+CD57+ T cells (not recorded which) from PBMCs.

The DNA of the CDR3 is TGTGCCAGCAGCTTAGACTCGAACACCGGGGAGCTGTTTTTT. It specifies CASSLDSNTGELFF. The chain links TRBV7-2 to TRBJ2-2, with D unresolved. Trimming shortened V by 1 base and J by 0 bases, and 3 bases separated the two germline ends. CDR3 length: 14 residues. Germline V lookup: CDR1 SGHTA, CDR2 FQGNSA.